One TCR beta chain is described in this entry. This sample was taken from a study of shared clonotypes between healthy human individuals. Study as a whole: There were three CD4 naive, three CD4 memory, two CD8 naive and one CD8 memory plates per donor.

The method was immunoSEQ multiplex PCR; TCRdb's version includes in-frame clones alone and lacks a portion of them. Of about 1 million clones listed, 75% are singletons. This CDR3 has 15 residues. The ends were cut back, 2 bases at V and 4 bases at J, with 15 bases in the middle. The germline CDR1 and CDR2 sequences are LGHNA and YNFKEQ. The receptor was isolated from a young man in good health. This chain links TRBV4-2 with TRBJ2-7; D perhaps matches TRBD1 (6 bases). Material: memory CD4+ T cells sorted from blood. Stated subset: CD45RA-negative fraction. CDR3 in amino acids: CASSQRERGGYEQYF. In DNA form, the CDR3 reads TGTGCCAGCAGCCAAAGGGAAAGAGGGGGTTACGAGCAGTACTTC.